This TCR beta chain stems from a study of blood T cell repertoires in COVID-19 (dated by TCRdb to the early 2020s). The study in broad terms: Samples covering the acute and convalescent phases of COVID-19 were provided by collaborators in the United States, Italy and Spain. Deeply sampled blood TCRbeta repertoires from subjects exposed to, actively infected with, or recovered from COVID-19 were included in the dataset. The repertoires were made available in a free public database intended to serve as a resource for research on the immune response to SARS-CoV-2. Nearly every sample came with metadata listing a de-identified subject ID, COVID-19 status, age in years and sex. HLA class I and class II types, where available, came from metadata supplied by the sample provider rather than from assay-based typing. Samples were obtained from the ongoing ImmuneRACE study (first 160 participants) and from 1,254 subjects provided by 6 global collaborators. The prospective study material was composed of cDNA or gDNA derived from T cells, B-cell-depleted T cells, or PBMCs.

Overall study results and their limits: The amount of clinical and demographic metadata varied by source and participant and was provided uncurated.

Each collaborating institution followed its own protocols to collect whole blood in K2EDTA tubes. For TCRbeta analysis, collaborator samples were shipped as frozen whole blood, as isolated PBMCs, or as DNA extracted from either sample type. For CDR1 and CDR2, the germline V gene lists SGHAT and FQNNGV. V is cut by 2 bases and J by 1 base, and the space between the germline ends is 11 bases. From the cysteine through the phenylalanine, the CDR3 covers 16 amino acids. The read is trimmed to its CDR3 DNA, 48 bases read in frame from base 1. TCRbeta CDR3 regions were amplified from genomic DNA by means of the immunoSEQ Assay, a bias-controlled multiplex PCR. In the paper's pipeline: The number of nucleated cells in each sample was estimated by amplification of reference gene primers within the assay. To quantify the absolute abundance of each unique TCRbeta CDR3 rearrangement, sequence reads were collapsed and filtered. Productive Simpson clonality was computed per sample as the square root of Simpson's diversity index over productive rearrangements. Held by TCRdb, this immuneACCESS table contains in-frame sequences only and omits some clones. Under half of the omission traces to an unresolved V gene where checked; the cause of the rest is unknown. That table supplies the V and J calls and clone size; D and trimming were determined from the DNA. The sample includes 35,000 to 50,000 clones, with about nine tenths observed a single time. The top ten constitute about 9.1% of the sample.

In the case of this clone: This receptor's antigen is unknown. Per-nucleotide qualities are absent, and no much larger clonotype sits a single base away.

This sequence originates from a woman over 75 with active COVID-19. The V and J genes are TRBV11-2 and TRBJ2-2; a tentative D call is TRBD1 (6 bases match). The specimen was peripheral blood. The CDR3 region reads CASSLYSGQNTGELFF. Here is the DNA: TGTGCCAGCAGCTTATATTCGGGACAGAACACCGGGGAGCTGTTTTTT. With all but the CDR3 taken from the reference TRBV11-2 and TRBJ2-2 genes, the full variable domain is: EAGVAQSPRYKIIEKRQSVAFWCNPISGHATLYWYQQILGQGPKLLIQFQNNGVVDDSQLPKDRFSAERLKGVDSTLKIQPAKLEDSAVYLCASSLYSGQNTGELFFGEGSRLTVL.